The rows below give T cell receptor beta chains drawn from one sample of a study of blood T cell repertoires in COVID-19. Libraries were prepared by immunoSEQ multiplex PCR; TCRdb keeps only in-frame clonotypes and omits some of them. This sample has tens of thousands of clones, with 75% to 90% found just once. Sequenced material: peripheral blood. The receptors here all came from a woman older than 75 with acute or convalescent COVID-19. CDR3s include the opening cysteine and the closing phenylalanine or tryptophan. D genes are given only for firm matches. The size of a clone is reported for some rows only, either as once, few or many, or as a class for expanded clones.

d_call	clone_size	j_call	v_call	cdr3_aa	cdr3_nt
.	.	TRBJ1-2	TRBV12-3/TRBV12-4	CASSLGPRGYTF	TGTGCCAGCAGTTTAGGGCCCAGGGGCTACACCTTC
TRBD2	.	TRBJ2-1	TRBV10-3	CAISDTSGRSYNEQFF	TGTGCCATCAGTGACACTAGCGGGAGGTCCTACAATGAGCAGTTCTTC
TRBD1	.	TRBJ2-1	TRBV14	CASTPGGPQRQFF	TGTGCCAGCACCCCAGGGGGCCCGCAACGGCAGTTCTTC
.	.	TRBJ2-2	TRBV5-1	CASSTTSPNTGELFF	TGCGCCAGCAGCACAACTAGTCCGAACACCGGGGAGCTGTTTTTT
TRBD1	.	TRBJ2-7	TRBV10-3	CAISDLNRGQAYEQYF	TGTGCCATCAGTGACCTCAACAGGGGGCAGGCCTACGAGCAGTACTTC
.	once	TRBJ1-4	TRBV18	CASSPGPNEKLFF	TGTGCCAGCTCCCCAGGGCCGAATGAAAAACTGTTTTTC
TRBD1	.	TRBJ2-5	TRBV15	CATSRDRAKETQYF	TGTGCCACCAGCAGGGACAGGGCTAAAGAGACCCAGTACTTC
.	.	TRBJ2-5	TRBV7-2	CASSSEQGRETQYF	TGTGCCAGCAGCTCCGAACAGGGTCGGGAGACCCAGTACTTC
.	once	TRBJ1-5	TRBV7-9	CASSLDSSVNQPQHF	TGTGCCAGCAGCTTGGACAGTTCAGTCAATCAGCCCCAGCATTTT
.	.	TRBJ2-2	TRBV28	CASTAMAANTGELFF	TGTGCCAGCACCGCCATGGCGGCAAACACCGGGGAGCTGTTTTTT
.	.	TRBJ1-1	TRBV7-9	CASSSRLRAGRGTEAFF	TGTGCCAGCAGCTCGCGCCTGCGGGCAGGGCGGGGGACTGAAGCTTTCTTT
.	.	TRBJ2-1	TRBV5-5	CASSLPGEQFF	TGTGCCAGCAGCTTGCCGGGGGAGCAGTTCTTC
.	.	TRBJ1-2	TRBV28	CASSPSTGGYTF	TGTGCCAGCAGTCCCTCGACGGGGGGCTACACCTTC
TRBD1	.	TRBJ1-1	TRBV3-1/TRBV3-2	CASSQADRWTEAFF	TGTGCCAGCAGCCAAGCGGACAGGTGGACCGAAGCTTTCTTT
.	.	TRBJ1-5	TRBV20-1	CSASMGSQPQHF	TGCAGTGCTAGTATGGGGAGTCAGCCCCAGCATTTT
.	.	TRBJ1-2	TRBV3-1/TRBV3-2	CASSQTAYGYTF	TGTGCCAGCAGCCAGACAGCGTATGGCTACACCTTC
TRBD1	.	TRBJ1-5	TRBV3-1/TRBV3-2	CASRPRDRHQPQHF	TGTGCCAGCAGGCCCCGGGACAGGCATCAGCCCCAGCATTTT
TRBD1	.	TRBJ1-5	TRBV28	CAGRGPNGPQHF	TGTGCCGGCAGGGGGCCCAATGGGCCCCAGCATTTT
.	.	TRBJ1-2	TRBV7-4	CPHRGYYGYTF	TGCCCTCATCGGGGGTACTATGGCTACACCTTC
.	once	TRBJ2-2	TRBV5-4	CASSRGATANTGELFF	TGTGCCAGCAGCCGGGGGGCGACAGCGAACACCGGGGAGCTGTTTTTT
TRBD1	once	TRBJ1-6	TRBV30	CAWSGGTGSNSPLHF	TGTGCCTGGAGTGGGGGGACAGGATCTAATTCACCCCTCCACTTT
TRBD1	.	TRBJ1-5	TRBV27	CASCQYRGHNQPQHF	TGTGCCAGTTGCCAGTACAGGGGGCACAATCAGCCCCAGCATTTT
.	.	TRBJ1-2	TRBV6-1	CASSRWGGGGNGYTF	TGTGCCAGCAGCAGGTGGGGGGGCGGAGGGAATGGCTACACCTTC
.	.	TRBJ1-3	TRBV5-1	CASSLSGGVSGNTIYF	TGCGCCAGCAGCTTGTCGGGGGGCGTCTCTGGAAACACCATATATTTT
TRBD2	.	TRBJ2-1	TRBV4-3	CASSYGLGQNEQFF	TGCGCCAGCAGCTACGGACTAGGTCAGAATGAGCAGTTCTTC
.	.	TRBJ1-1	TRBV30	CAWSMYFAGDTEAFF	TGTGCCTGGAGTATGTATTTTGCGGGAGACACTGAAGCTTTCTTT
.	.	TRBJ2-1	TRBV7-9	CASSLSRNEQFF	TGTGCCAGCAGCTTATCCCGGAATGAGCAGTTCTTC
.	.	TRBJ2-7	TRBV19	CASSNQGSRYEQYF	TGTGCCAGTAGTAATCAGGGATCTCGGTACGAGCAGTACTTC
.	.	TRBJ2-2	TRBV7-3	CASRPNGGSNTGELFF	TGTGCCAGCAGACCAAACGGAGGATCGAACACCGGGGAGCTGTTTTTT
.	.	TRBJ1-2	TRBV4-1	CASSQDRAGNYGYTF	TGCGCCAGCAGCCAAGATCGGGCAGGGAACTATGGCTACACCTTC
.	.	TRBJ1-6	TRBV7-2	CASSLARTENSPLHF	TGTGCCAGCAGCTTAGCGAGGACAGAAAATTCACCCCTCCACTTT
.	once	TRBJ2-1	TRBV2	CASSTQGQPNNEQFF	TGTGCCAGCAGCACACAAGGACAGCCGAACAATGAGCAGTTCTTC
TRBD2	.	TRBJ2-7	TRBV5-1	CASRYQMTSGGPLDSYEQYF	TGCGCCAGCAGGTATCAGATGACTAGCGGCGGGCCCCTGGATTCCTACGAGCAGTACTTC
TRBD1	few	TRBJ1-5	TRBV27	CASGSFGQESQPQHF	TGTGCCAGCGGATCATTCGGACAGGAAAGTCAGCCCCAGCATTTT
.	.	TRBJ2-2	TRBV19	CASSPTGTTRTGELFF	TGTGCCAGTAGTCCCACAGGGACAACCCGGACCGGGGAGCTGTTTTTT
TRBD2	.	TRBJ2-1	TRBV6-5	CASKTSGGSNEQFF	TGTGCCAGCAAAACTAGCGGGGGGTCCAATGAGCAGTTCTTC
TRBD1	.	TRBJ1-2	TRBV30	CAWSGTGSTRGRGYTF	TGTGCCTGGAGTGGGACAGGGTCAACCCGCGGTAGAGGCTACACCTTC
TRBD2	.	TRBJ2-1	TRBV11-2	CASSLGVTSEYNEQFF	TGTGCCAGCAGCTTGGGGGTGACTAGCGAATACAATGAGCAGTTCTTC
TRBD1	.	TRBJ1-1	TRBV28	CASSSFSGTVNTEAFF	TGTGCCAGCAGTTCCTTTTCCGGGACAGTGAACACTGAAGCTTTCTTT
.	.	TRBJ1-3	TRBV9	CASSVDPDSGNTIYF	TGTGCCAGCAGCGTAGATCCAGACTCTGGAAACACCATATATTTT
.	.	TRBJ2-7	TRBV18	CASSEAEGLYEQYF	TGTGCCAGCTCAGAGGCGGAGGGCCTCTACGAGCAGTACTTC
.	.	TRBJ1-5	TRBV6-1	CASSEVEFQPQHF	TGTGCCAGCAGTGAAGTGGAGTTTCAGCCCCAGCATTTT
.	.	TRBJ1-6	TRBV7-8	CASSLYRSSYNSPLHF	TGTGCCAGCAGCTTATATCGTAGCTCCTATAATTCACCCCTCCACTTT
TRBD1	once	TRBJ1-4	TRBV3-1/TRBV3-2	CASSQGTGVGDEKLFF	TGTGCCAGCAGCCAAGGGACAGGGGTGGGGGATGAAAAACTGTTTTTT
TRBD1	.	TRBJ1-2	TRBV12-3/TRBV12-4	CASSGTAYGYTF	TGTGCCAGCAGCGGGACAGCTTATGGCTACACCTTC
.	.	TRBJ2-1	TRBV9	CASSARLFREQFF	TGTGCCAGCAGCGCAAGACTCTTTAGGGAGCAGTTCTTC
.	.	TRBJ1-2	TRBV19	CASKKGRANYGYTF	TGTGCCAGTAAAAAGGGGAGGGCTAACTATGGCTACACCTTC
.	.	TRBJ1-2	TRBV10-2	CASRSRDGGDGYTF	TGCGCCAGCAGAAGCCGGGACGGGGGTGATGGCTACACCTTC
.	.	TRBJ2-3	TRBV3-1/TRBV3-2	CASSQLNGGTDTQYF	TGTGCCAGCAGCCAACTGAACGGGGGCACAGATACGCAGTATTTT
.	.	TRBJ1-4	TRBV6-5	CASRNTRGGNEKLFF	TGTGCCAGCAGGAACACCCGAGGGGGTAATGAAAAACTGTTTTTT
.	.	TRBJ1-5	TRBV7-2	CASGLGALLDQPQHF	TGTGCCAGCGGTTTGGGAGCCCTGTTGGATCAGCCCCAGCATTTT
.	.	TRBJ1-1	TRBV6-5	CASSRGQGEAFF	TGTGCCAGCAGTCGTGGCCAGGGTGAAGCTTTCTTT
TRBD1	.	TRBJ1-2	TRBV24-1	CATSDSQGAGLRSGYTF	TGTGCCACCAGTGATTCACAGGGGGCAGGGCTTCGGAGTGGCTACACCTTC
.	.	TRBJ2-2	TRBV3-1/TRBV3-2	CASSDSAIGISGTGELFF	TGTGCCAGCAGCGACTCCGCAATCGGGATCAGCGGCACCGGGGAGCTGTTTTTT
TRBD2	.	TRBJ2-6	TRBV28	CAGGDRAGANVLTF	TGTGCCGGGGGGGACCGTGCTGGGGCCAACGTCCTGACTTTC
TRBD2	once	TRBJ2-1	TRBV18	CASSLLAGVARRPEQFF	TGTGCCAGCTCACTTTTAGCGGGAGTCGCACGTCGGCCTGAGCAGTTCTTC
.	.	TRBJ2-7	TRBV9	CASSPAGSYEQYF	TGTGCCAGCAGCCCCGCGGGGTCCTACGAGCAGTACTTC